The rows below give T cell receptor beta chains drawn from one sample of a study of T cell changes during pregnancy in multiple sclerosis. The repertoire was sequenced with immunoSEQ multiplex PCR; TCRdb's copy has only in-frame clones and lacks some. The sample includes approximately 100,000 clones, about 94% of them seen just once. Material: peripheral blood, obtained in the third trimester of pregnancy. These receptors originate from a female donor with multiple sclerosis, enrolled in a pregnancy study. Both conserved end residues are part of each CDR3. D genes are given only for firm matches.

v_call: TRBV6-1; d_call: TRBD2; j_call: TRBJ2-7; cdr3_aa: CASSEVRAGGHYEQYF
v_call: TRBV7-2; d_call: .; j_call: TRBJ2-3; cdr3_aa: CASSLRGQASTDTQYF
v_call: TRBV6-1; d_call: TRBD2; j_call: TRBJ2-7; cdr3_aa: CASSTSAYYEQYF
v_call: TRBV28; d_call: TRBD1; j_call: TRBJ2-4; cdr3_aa: CASSLSGGGNIQYF
v_call: TRBV27; d_call: .; j_call: TRBJ2-7; cdr3_aa: CASSFKGGREQYF
v_call: TRBV27; d_call: TRBD2; j_call: TRBJ2-1; cdr3_aa: CASSSGTSIHEQFF
v_call: TRBV6-5; d_call: TRBD1; j_call: TRBJ2-7; cdr3_aa: CASSPRDRGLGEQYF
v_call: TRBV7-9; d_call: .; j_call: TRBJ1-2; cdr3_aa: CASSLADSYGYTF
v_call: TRBV27; d_call: .; j_call: TRBJ1-1; cdr3_aa: CASSLSPNRVVITEAFF
v_call: TRBV15; d_call: TRBD2; j_call: TRBJ2-7; cdr3_aa: CATRSGLAGYEQYF
v_call: TRBV19; d_call: TRBD1; j_call: TRBJ1-1; cdr3_aa: CASWGQGFYTEAFF
v_call: TRBV14; d_call: TRBD2; j_call: TRBJ2-1; cdr3_aa: CASSPLAGGPYGEQFF
v_call: TRBV4-2; d_call: TRBD1; j_call: TRBJ1-4; cdr3_aa: CASSPRQGENEKLFF
v_call: TRBV14; d_call: .; j_call: TRBJ2-7; cdr3_aa: CASSQGNYEQYF
v_call: TRBV13; d_call: .; j_call: TRBJ2-7; cdr3_aa: CASSLGWSGSRALPYEQYF
v_call: TRBV6-5; d_call: .; j_call: TRBJ2-1; cdr3_aa: CASSYSGGPRPMEFF
v_call: TRBV18; d_call: TRBD1; j_call: TRBJ2-2; cdr3_aa: CASSPRTGDASGELFF
v_call: TRBV5-8; d_call: TRBD1; j_call: TRBJ1-5; cdr3_aa: CASSFRGSGSNQPQHF
v_call: TRBV9; d_call: .; j_call: TRBJ2-3; cdr3_aa: CASSVEQGDPTDTQYF
v_call: TRBV11-2; d_call: .; j_call: TRBJ1-2; cdr3_aa: CASSFTGSGYTF
v_call: TRBV27; d_call: .; j_call: TRBJ1-5; cdr3_aa: CASSLNSFNQPQHF
v_call: TRBV7-9; d_call: .; j_call: TRBJ1-1; cdr3_aa: CASSFDRLNTEAFF
v_call: TRBV6-5; d_call: TRBD2; j_call: TRBJ2-7; cdr3_aa: CASRSGSRSYEQYF
v_call: TRBV7-6; d_call: .; j_call: TRBJ2-3; cdr3_aa: CASSLDSFRGPGTDTQYF
v_call: TRBV19; d_call: .; j_call: TRBJ2-3; cdr3_aa: CASSSLALVTDTQYF
v_call: TRBV28; d_call: TRBD2; j_call: TRBJ2-1; cdr3_aa: CASSHLAGGPNEQFF
v_call: TRBV28; d_call: .; j_call: TRBJ1-1; cdr3_aa: CASSFPGVNTEAFF
v_call: TRBV27; d_call: TRBD1; j_call: TRBJ2-7; cdr3_aa: CASSSTGGAYEQYF
v_call: TRBV27; d_call: TRBD2; j_call: TRBJ2-7; cdr3_aa: CASSSGVTYEQYF
v_call: TRBV10-3; d_call: .; j_call: TRBJ1-5; cdr3_aa: CAMLQGLGEPQHF
v_call: TRBV27; d_call: TRBD2; j_call: TRBJ2-7; cdr3_aa: CASSSRLAPNSYEQYF
v_call: TRBV7-2; d_call: .; j_call: TRBJ1-5; cdr3_aa: CASSFDSYQPQHF
v_call: TRBV6-5; d_call: TRBD2; j_call: TRBJ2-3; cdr3_aa: CASSSGVWATDTQYF
v_call: TRBV9; d_call: .; j_call: TRBJ2-7; cdr3_aa: CASSVGGGNSYEQYF
v_call: TRBV19; d_call: TRBD1; j_call: TRBJ1-5; cdr3_aa: CASSNRGQAVTQHF